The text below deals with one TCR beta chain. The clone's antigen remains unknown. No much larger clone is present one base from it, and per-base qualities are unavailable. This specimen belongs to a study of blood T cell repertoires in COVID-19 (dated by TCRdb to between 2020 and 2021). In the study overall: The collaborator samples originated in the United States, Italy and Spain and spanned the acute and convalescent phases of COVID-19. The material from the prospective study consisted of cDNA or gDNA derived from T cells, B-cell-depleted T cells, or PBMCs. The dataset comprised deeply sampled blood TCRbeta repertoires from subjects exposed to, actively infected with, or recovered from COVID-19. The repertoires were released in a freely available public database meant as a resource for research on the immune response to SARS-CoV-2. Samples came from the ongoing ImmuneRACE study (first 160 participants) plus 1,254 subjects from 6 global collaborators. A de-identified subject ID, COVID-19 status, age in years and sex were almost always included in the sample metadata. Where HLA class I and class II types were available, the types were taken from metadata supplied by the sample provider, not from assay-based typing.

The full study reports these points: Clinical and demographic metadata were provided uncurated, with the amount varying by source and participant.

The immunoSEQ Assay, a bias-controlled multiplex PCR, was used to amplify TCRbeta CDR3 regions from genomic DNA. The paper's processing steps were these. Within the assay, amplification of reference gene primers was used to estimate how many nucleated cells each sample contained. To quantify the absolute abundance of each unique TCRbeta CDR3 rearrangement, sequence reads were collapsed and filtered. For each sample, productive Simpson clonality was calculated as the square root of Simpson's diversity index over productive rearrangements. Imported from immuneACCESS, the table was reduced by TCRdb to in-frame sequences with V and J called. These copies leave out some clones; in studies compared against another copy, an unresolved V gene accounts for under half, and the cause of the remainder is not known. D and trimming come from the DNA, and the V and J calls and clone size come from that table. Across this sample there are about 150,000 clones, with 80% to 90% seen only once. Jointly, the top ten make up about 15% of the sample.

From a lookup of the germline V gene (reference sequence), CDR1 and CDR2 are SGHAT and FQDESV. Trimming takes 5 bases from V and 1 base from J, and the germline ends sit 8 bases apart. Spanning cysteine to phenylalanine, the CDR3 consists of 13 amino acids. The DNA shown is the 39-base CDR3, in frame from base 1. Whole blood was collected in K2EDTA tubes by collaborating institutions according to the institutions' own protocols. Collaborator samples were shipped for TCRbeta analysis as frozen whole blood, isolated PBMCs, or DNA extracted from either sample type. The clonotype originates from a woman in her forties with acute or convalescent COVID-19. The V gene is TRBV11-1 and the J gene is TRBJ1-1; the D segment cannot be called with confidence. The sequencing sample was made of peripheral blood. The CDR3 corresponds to CASSLRRNTEAFF. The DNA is TGTGCCAGCAGCCTAAGAAGGAACACTGAAGCTTTCTTT.